This TCR beta chain is drawn from a study of PD-L1 blockade in urothelial cancer. On the study more broadly: At 3 weeks after treatment start (second dose) and again at 6 weeks, blood was analyzed. General study findings and limits: TCR clonality was measured in pretreatment peripheral blood. Clonality below the median predicted better survival.

Trimming cost V 4 bases and J 8 bases, with 6 bases left between them. Germline V gene lookup returns CDR1 SGHDN and CDR2 FVKESK. The CDR3 spans 11 residues. As to time point: pretreatment peripheral blood. As for this clone: Its antigen is not identified.

The repertoire was sequenced with immunoSEQ multiplex PCR; TCRdb's copy has only in-frame clones and lacks some. The sample has 50,000 or so clones, 80% to 90% seen once. The gene calls are TRBV14 and TRBJ2-1, with D possibly matching TRBD2 (5 bases). This receptor was taken from a man between 65 and 79 years old with urothelial cancer. The sample was PBMCs, taken around atezolizumab (anti-PD-L1) treatment. The CDR3 nucleotides read TGTGCCAGCAGCCCGGGGTATGAGCAGTTCTTC. Translating it yields CASSPGYEQFF.